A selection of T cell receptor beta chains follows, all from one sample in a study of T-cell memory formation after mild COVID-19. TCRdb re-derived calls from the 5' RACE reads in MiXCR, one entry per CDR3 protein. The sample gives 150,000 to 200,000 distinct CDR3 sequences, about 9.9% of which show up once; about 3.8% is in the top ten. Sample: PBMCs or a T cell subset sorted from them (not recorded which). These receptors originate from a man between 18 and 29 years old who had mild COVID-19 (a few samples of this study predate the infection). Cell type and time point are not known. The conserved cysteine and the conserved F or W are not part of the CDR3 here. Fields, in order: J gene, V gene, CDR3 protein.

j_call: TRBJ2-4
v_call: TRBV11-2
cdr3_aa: ASSLDLVGQGY

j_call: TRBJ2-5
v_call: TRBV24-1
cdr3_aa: ATSELGGGQETQY

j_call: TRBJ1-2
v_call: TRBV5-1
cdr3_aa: ASSSGQGTYGYT

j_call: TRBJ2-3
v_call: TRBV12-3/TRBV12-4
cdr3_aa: ASNPNGFSTDTQY

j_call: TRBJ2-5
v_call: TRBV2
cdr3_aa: ASSALQETQY

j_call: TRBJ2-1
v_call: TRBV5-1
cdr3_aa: ASSRAGGPNEQF

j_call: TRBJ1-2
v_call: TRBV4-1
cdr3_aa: ASSQDKSGHSLYGYT

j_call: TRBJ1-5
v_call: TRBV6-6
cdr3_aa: ASYGDWDQPQH

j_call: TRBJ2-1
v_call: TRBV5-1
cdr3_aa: ASSLLTESYNEQF

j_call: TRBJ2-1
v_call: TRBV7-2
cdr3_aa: ATSAPTGILHNEQF

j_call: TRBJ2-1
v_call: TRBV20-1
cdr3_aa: SAAGASYNEQF

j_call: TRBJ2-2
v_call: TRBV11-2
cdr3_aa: ASSLGASGANTGELF

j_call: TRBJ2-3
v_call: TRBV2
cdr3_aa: ASSPPSGADTQY

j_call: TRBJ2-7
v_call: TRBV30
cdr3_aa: AWSVGQNYEQY

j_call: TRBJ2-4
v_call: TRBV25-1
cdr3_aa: ASSGWGGNIQY

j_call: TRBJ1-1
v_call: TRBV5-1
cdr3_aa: ASSRRGYTEAF

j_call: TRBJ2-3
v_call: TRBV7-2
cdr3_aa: ASSLETRDTQY

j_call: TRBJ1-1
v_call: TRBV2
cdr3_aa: ASSAGYDTEAF

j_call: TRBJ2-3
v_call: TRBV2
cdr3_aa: ASSVTSGPDTQY

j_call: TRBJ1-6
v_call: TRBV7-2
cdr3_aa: ASSLAGGNSPLH

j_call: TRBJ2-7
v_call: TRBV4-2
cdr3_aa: ASSEGVSGGRYEQY

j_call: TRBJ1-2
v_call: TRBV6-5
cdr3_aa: ASTQGPLYGYT

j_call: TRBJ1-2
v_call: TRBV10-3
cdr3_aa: AINLPGNYGYT

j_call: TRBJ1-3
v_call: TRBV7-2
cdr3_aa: ASSLVLGNTIY

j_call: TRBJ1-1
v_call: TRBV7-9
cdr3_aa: ASSSQGENTEAF

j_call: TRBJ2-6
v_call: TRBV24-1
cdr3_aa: ATSVSGSGANVLT

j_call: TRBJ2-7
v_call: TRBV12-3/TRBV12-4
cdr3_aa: ASSFDRNYEQY

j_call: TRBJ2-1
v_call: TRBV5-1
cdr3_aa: ASSGPGLGYNEQF

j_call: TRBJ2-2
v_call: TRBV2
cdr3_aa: ASSLYTGELF

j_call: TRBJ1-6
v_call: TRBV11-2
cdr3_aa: ASSRNRENNSPLH

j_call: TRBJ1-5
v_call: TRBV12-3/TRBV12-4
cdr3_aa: ASSRDSSGPQH

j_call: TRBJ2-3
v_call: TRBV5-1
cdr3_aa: ASSPRGAGDTQY

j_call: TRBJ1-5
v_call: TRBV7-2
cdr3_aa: ASSLPGQPQH

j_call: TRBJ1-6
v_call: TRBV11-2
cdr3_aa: ASSLGPPLH

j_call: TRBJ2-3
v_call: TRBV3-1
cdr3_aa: ASSQFGGRRSDTQY

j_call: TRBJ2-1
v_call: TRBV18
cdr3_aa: ASSSQGGDNNEQF

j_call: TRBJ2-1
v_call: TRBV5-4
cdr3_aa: ASSQGQGVYNEQF